This T cell receptor beta chain was found in a study of blood T cell repertoires in COVID-19. The wider study: COVID-19 samples, acute and convalescent, were from the United States, Italy and Spain. PBMCs, B-cell-depleted T cells, or T cells provided the cDNA or gDNA that made up the material.

Two negative PCRs, clearance, or symptom resolution were required of recovered Cohort 3 donors. As handled by the study authors: From reference gene primer amplification, estimates of nucleated cell counts were derived. Only in-frame clones appear in the TCRdb table, and some are missing; sequencing was by immunoSEQ multiplex PCR. For V, J and clone size, that table is used; D and trimming come from the DNA. The sample consists of 200,000 to 250,000 clones, around 83% of them appearing once. V lost 7 bases and J lost 0, with 6 bases in between. In germline, CDR1 is SNHLY, CDR2 FYNNEI. The CDR3 sequence is 12 residues long.

The genes are TRBV2 and TRBJ1-1; D is unresolved. The source material was PBMCs or T cells enriched from blood (not recorded which). The clonotype comes from a woman aged 40 to 50 who had recovered from COVID-19. CDR3 sequence: CASTFMNTEAFF. The CDR3 coding sequence is TGTGCCAGCACCTTTATGAACACTGAAGCTTTCTTT.